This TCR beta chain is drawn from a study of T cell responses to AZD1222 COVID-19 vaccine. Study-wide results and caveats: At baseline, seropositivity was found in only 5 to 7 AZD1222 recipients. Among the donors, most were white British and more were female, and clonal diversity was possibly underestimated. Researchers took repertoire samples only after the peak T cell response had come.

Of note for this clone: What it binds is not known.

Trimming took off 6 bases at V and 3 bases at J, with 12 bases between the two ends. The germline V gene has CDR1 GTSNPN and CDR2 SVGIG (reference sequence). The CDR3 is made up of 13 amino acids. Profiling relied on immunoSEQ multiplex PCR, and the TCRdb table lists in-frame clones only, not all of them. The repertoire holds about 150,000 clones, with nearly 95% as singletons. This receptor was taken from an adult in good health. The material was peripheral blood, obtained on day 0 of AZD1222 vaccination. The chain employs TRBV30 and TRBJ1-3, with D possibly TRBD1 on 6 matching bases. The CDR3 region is CACSGVVGNTIYF. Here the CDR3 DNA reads TGTGCCTGTTCAGGGGTTGTTGGAAACACCATATATTTT.